The rows below give T cell receptor beta chains drawn from one sample of a study of blood T cell repertoires in COVID-19. Repertoires were generated with immunoSEQ multiplex PCR, while TCRdb's copy carries only in-frame clones and drops some. Among 50,000 to 75,000 clones listed, about nine tenths were seen once. The source material was peripheral blood. These receptors all stem from a human donor in a cohort sampled during active COVID-19. The CDR3 runs from the conserved cysteine through the conserved F or W. The order of the fields is D gene, V gene, J gene, clone size, CDR3 protein, CDR3 DNA. D genes are given only for firm matches. Size values are once, few and many counts, or a class for expanded clones, and some rows have none.

>TRBD2|TRBV11-3|TRBJ2-3|.
CASSLVGGGSTDTQYF
TGTGCCAGCAGCTTAGTAGGCGGGGGGTCCACAGATACGCAGTATTTT
>TRBD1|TRBV25-1|TRBJ1-1|.
CASTGTGTIEAFF
TGTGCCAGCACCGGGACAGGGACAATTGAAGCTTTCTTT
>.|TRBV7-2|TRBJ2-3|once
CASSFLADTQYF
TGTGCCAGCAGCTTCCTAGCGGATACGCAGTATTTT
>TRBD1|TRBV19|TRBJ1-2|.
CASSRQGGSIYGYTF
TGTGCCAGTAGTAGACAGGGAGGAAGTATCTATGGCTACACCTTC
>TRBD1|TRBV11-1|TRBJ1-1|.
CASRHPGQGVAEAFF
TGTGCCAGCAGGCACCCGGGACAGGGGGTGGCTGAAGCTTTCTTT
>TRBD1|TRBV7-2|TRBJ2-2|once
CASSLTWGQGATGELFF
TGTGCCAGCAGCTTGACGTGGGGACAGGGGGCAACCGGGGAGCTGTTTTTT
>.|TRBV4-3|TRBJ2-1|.
CASSITGNSGNEQFF
TGCGCCAGCAGCATAACAGGGAATTCTGGCAATGAGCAGTTCTTC
>.|TRBV9|TRBJ1-1|.
CASSPRGAAGEAFF
TGTGCCAGCAGCCCTCGGGGGGCAGCAGGGGAAGCTTTCTTT
>TRBD2|TRBV6-1|TRBJ2-4|.
CASSETSGIAKNIQYF
TGTGCCAGCAGTGAGACTAGCGGGATCGCCAAAAACATTCAGTACTTC
>TRBD2|TRBV24-1|TRBJ2-2|.
CATRGGGLAGTPANTGELFF
TGTGCCACCAGAGGGGGGGGACTAGCGGGAACCCCCGCGAACACCGGGGAGCTGTTTTTT
>.|TRBV24-1|TRBJ2-3|.
CATQEGGGDTQYF
TGTGCCACCCAGGAAGGGGGGGGAGATACGCAGTATTTT
>.|TRBV2|TRBJ2-7|.
CASRAQGSSYEQYF
TGTGCCAGCAGAGCTCAGGGTAGCTCCTACGAGCAGTACTTC
>.|TRBV5-1|TRBJ2-2|.
CASSLWQGRTGELFF
TGCGCCAGCAGCTTGTGGCAGGGTAGAACCGGGGAGCTGTTTTTT
>TRBD2|TRBV3-1/TRBV3-2|TRBJ2-7|.
CASSRLAGATYEQYF
TGTGCCAGCAGCCGACTAGCGGGAGCCACCTACGAGCAGTACTTC
>TRBD1|TRBV19|TRBJ2-4|.
CASSRDRGVGYF
TGTGCCAGTAGTAGGGACAGGGGTGTCGGGTACTTC
>TRBD2|TRBV6-2/TRBV6-3|TRBJ2-7|.
CASSGTSLIAYEQYF
TGTGCCAGCAGTGGGACTAGCTTGATCGCCTACGAGCAGTACTTC
>.|TRBV6-2/TRBV6-3|TRBJ2-7|.
CASSYSPGSYEQYF
TGTGCCAGCAGTTACTCCCCGGGGAGTTACGAGCAGTACTTC
>.|TRBV18|TRBJ2-2|.
CASSPIRTAFTGELFF
TGTGCCAGCTCACCAATCCGGACAGCATTCACCGGGGAGCTGTTTTTT
>.|TRBV28|TRBJ1-1|.
CASSPAGSRNTEAFF
TGTGCCAGCAGCCCCGCCGGGTCCAGGAACACTGAAGCTTTCTTT
>TRBD2|TRBV7-8|TRBJ2-5|.
CASSLLAGGQETQYF
TGTGCCAGCAGCTTACTAGCGGGAGGACAAGAGACCCAGTACTTC
>.|TRBV30|TRBJ1-5|.
CAWSVVAGGNQPQHF
TGTGCCTGGAGTGTAGTGGCAGGGGGCAATCAGCCCCAGCATTTT
>.|TRBV5-3|TRBJ1-2|.
CARISRRGLENYGYTF
TGTGCCAGAATCTCCCGGCGAGGGTTGGAGAACTATGGCTACACCTTC
>TRBD2|TRBV28|TRBJ2-5|.
CASSWTSVGTQYF
TGTGCCAGCAGTTGGACTAGCGTCGGGACCCAGTACTTC
>.|TRBV6-5|TRBJ2-7|.
CASNSGAAYEQYF
TGTGCCAGCAATTCTGGGGCAGCCTACGAGCAGTACTTC
>TRBD2|TRBV7-2|TRBJ2-5|.
CASSLRRSGGARETQYF
TGTGCCAGCAGCTTACGGCGTAGCGGGGGGGCCCGGGAGACCCAGTACTTC
>.|TRBV19|TRBJ2-3|.
CASSYTRLPGTDTQYF
TGTGCCAGTAGTTATACGCGGCTACCTGGGACAGATACGCAGTATTTT
>TRBD2|TRBV7-2|TRBJ2-1|.
CASSPGDGGALYEQFF
TGTGCCAGCAGCCCGGGGGACGGGGGGGCTTTATATGAGCAGTTCTTC
>TRBD1|TRBV20-1|TRBJ1-6|.
CSASTGTGDSNSPLHF
TGCAGTGCGAGTACCGGGACAGGGGACAGCAATTCACCCCTCCACTTT
>.|TRBV5-8|TRBJ1-4|.
CASSLGLREKLFF
TGTGCCAGCAGCCTCGGGTTGCGGGAAAAACTGTTTTTT
>.|TRBV19|TRBJ1-2|.
CASSRGPSITNYGYTF
TGTGCCAGTAGTAGGGGGCCATCCATAACCAACTATGGCTACACCTTC
>TRBD1|TRBV9|TRBJ1-4|.
CASSIYTGGDGNEKLFF
TGTGCCAGCAGCATATACACAGGGGGCGATGGGAATGAAAAACTGTTTTTT
>.|TRBV30|TRBJ2-1|few
CAGGGYNEQFF
TGTGCCGGCGGTGGGTACAATGAGCAGTTCTTC